This T cell receptor (beta chain) was identified during a study of OX40 agonist ivuxolimab in advanced cancers. As for the study in general: Dose-escalation subjects each had hepatocellular carcinoma, melanoma, renal cell or head and neck cancer. Overall study results and limits: Doses of 0.1 to 3.0 mg/kg were accompanied by clonal expansion of CD4+ and CD8+ blood T cells by week 6. Partial responders treated at 0.1-3.0 mg/kg exhibited clonal expansion among the lowest measured.

Libraries were prepared by immunoSEQ multiplex PCR; TCRdb keeps only in-frame clonotypes and omits some of them. This table holds 65,000 to 85,000 clones, roughly 86% found once. This clone is categorized as medium-sized. Its antigen is not known. The cohort excluded patients with autoimmune disease history or systemic immunosuppression. Trimming shortened V by 1 base and J by 1 base, and 14 bases separated the two germline ends. The CDR3 extends over 16 amino acids. Germline-derived CDR1 and CDR2 are SEHNR and FQNEAQ (reference sequence). The J gene is TRBJ2-7, the V gene TRBV7-9; no clear D. Material: CD4+ or CD8+ T cells sorted from blood, obtained in a trial of the OX40 agonist ivuxolimab. The receptor was derived from an adult with an advanced solid tumor such as melanoma, head and neck, liver or kidney cancer. Here the CDR3 DNA reads TGTGCCAGCAGCTTAGTATTGGGTCGGCTTTCCTACGAGCAGTACTTC. It yields the protein CASSLVLGRLSYEQYF.